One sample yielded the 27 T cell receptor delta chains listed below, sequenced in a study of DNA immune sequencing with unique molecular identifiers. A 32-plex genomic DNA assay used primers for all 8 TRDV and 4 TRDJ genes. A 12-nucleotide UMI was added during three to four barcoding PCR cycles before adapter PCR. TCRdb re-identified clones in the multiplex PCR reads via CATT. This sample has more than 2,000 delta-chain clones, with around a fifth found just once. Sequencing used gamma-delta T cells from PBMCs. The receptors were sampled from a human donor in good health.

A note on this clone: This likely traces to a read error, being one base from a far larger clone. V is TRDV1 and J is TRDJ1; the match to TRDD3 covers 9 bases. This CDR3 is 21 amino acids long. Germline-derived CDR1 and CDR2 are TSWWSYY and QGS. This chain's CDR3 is CSLGAGAFPLYWGRNTDKLIF. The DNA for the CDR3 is TGTTCTCTTGGTGCAGGGGCCTTCCCGTTGTACTGGGGGAGAAACACCGATAAACTCATCTTT.

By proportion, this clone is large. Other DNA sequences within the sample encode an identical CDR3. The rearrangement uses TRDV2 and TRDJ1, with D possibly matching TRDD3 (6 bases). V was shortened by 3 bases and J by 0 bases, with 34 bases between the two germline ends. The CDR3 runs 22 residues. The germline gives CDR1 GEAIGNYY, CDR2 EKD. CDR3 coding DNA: TGTGCCTGTGACCCCGTCCAGGTGAATGGGGGTCAAGATCTCCACTACACCGATAAACTCATCTTT. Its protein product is CACDPVQVNGGQDLHYTDKLIF.

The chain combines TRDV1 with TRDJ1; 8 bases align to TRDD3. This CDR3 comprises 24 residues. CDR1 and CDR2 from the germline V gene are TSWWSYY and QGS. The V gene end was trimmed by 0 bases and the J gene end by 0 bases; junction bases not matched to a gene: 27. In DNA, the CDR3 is TGTGCTCTTGGGGAACTTGGCGGTGTAATAGGGTACTGGGGGCCCTGGAAGTACACCGATAAACTCATCTTT. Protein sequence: CALGELGGVIGYWGPWKYTDKLIF.

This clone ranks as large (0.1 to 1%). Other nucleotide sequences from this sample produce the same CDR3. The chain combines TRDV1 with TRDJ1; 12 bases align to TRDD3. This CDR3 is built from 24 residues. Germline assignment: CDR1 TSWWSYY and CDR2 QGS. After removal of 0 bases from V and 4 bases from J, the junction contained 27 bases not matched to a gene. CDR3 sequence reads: CALGELKHPHWGIQGPLQVDKLIF. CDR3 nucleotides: TGTGCTCTTGGGGAACTGAAGCACCCTCACTGGGGGATACAGGGTCCGCTACAGGTCGATAAACTCATCTTT.

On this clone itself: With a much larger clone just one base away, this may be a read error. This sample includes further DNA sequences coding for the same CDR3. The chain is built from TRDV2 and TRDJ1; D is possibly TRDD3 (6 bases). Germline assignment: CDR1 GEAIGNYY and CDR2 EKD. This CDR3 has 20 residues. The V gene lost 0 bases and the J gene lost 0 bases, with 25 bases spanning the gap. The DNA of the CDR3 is TGTGCCTGTGACACCGTCGGACTAGTACTGGGAGATACCTACACCGATAAACTCATCTTT. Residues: CACDTVGLVLGDTYTDKLIF.

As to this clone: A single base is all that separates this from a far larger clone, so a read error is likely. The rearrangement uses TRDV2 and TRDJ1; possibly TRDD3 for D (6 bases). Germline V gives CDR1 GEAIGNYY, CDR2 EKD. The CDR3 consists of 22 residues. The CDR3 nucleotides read TGTGCCTGTGACCCCGTCCAGGTGAATGGGGGTCAAGATCTCCACTACACCGAAAAACTCATCTTT. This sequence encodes CACDPVQVNGGQDLHYTEKLIF.

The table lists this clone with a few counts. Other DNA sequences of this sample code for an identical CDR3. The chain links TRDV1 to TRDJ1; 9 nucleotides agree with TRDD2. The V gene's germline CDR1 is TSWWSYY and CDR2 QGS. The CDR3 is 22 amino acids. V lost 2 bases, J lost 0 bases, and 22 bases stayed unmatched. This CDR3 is CALGESGPSYFWGGKYTDKLIF. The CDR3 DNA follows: TGTGCTCTTGGGGAAAGTGGGCCTTCCTACTTCTGGGGGGGAAAGTACACCGATAAACTCATCTTT.

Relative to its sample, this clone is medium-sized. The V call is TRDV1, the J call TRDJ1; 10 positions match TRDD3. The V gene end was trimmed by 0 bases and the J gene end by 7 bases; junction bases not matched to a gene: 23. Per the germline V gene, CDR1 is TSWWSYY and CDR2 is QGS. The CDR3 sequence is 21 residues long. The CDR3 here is CALGELQGAFPNYWGICKLIF. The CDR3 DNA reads TGTGCTCTTGGGGAACTTCAGGGGGCCTTCCCGAATTACTGGGGGATCTGTAAACTCATCTTT.

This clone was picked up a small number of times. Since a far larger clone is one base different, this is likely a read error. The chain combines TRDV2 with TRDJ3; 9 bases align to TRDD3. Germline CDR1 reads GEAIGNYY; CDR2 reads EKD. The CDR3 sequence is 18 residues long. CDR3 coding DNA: TGTGCCTGTGATAGTACTGGGGGAGCTTCCTGGGACATCCGACAGATGTTTTTC. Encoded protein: CACDSTGGASWDIRQMFF.

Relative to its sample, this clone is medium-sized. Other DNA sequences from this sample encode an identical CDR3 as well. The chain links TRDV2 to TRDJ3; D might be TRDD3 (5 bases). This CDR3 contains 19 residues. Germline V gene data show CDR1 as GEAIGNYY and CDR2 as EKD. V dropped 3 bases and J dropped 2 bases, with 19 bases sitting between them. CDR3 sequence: CACDGIRITPPWDTRQMFF. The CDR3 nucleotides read TGTGCCTGTGACGGAATACGGATAACCCCCCCCTGGGACACCCGACAGATGTTTTTC.

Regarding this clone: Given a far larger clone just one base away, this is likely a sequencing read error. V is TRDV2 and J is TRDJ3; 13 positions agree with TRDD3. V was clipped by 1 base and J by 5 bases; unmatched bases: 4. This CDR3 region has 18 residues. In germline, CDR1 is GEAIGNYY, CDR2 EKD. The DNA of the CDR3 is TGTGCCTGTGACACACTGGGGGATACGATAAGGGACACCCGACAGATGTTTTTC. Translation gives CACDTLGDTIRDTRQMFF.

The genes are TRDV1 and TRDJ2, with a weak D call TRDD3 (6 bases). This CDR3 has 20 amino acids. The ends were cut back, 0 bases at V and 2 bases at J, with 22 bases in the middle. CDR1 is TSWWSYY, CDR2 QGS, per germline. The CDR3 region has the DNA TGTGCTCTTGGGGAACTTTACGAGTACTGGGTAATGGTGTTGACAGCACAACTCTTCTTT. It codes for CALGELYEYWVMVLTAQLFF.

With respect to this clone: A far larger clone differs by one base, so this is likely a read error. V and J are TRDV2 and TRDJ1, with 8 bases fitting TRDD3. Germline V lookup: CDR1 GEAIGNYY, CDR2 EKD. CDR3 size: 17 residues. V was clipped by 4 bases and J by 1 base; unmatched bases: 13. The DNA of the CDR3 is TGTGCCTGTGAATCCATACTGGGGGTTGCCTGCACCGATAAACTCATCTTT. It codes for CACESILGVACTDKLIF.

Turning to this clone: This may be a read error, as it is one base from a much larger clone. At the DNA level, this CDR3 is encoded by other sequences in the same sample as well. CDR3 residues: CACDTVVGGGSWDTRQMFF. As DNA, the CDR3 is TGTGCCTGTGACACCGTTGTGGGGGGGGGCTCCTGGGACACTCGACAGATGTTTTTC. V and J are TRDV2 and TRDJ3, with a possible D match to TRDD3 (6 bases). CDR1 and CDR2 (germline): GEAIGNYY, EKD. This CDR3 has 19 residues.

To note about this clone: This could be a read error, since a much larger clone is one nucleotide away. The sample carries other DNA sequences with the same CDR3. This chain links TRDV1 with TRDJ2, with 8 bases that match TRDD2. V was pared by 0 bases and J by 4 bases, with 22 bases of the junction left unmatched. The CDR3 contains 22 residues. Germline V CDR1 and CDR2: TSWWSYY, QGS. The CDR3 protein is CALGELPKAFLSLGIPTAQLFF. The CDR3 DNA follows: TGTGCTCTTGGGGAACTTCCGAAGGCCTTCCTAAGCCTGGGGATCCCGACAGCACAACTCTTCTTT.

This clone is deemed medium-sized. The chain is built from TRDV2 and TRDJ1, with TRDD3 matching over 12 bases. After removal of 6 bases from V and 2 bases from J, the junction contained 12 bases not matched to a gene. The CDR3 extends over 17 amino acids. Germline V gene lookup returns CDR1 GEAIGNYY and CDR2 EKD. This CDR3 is CACSVLGDTPRTDKLIF. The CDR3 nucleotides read TGTGCCTGTTCTGTACTGGGGGATACTCCCAGGACCGATAAACTCATCTTT.

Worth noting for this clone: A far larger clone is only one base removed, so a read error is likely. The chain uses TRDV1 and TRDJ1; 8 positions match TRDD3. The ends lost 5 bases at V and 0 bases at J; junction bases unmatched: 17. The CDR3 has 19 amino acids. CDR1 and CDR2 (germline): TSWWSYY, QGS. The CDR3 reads CALGTFYYDWGLYTDKLIF. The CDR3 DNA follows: TGTGCTCTTGGGACCTTCTACTACGACTGGGGGTTATACACCGATAAACTCATCTTT.

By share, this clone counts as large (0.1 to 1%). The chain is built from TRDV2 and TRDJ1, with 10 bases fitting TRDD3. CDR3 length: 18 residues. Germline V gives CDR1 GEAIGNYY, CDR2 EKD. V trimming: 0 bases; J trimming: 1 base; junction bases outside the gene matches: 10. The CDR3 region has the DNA TGTGCCTGTGACACCGTCCTACTGGGGGATCCAGGCACCGATAAACTCATCTTT. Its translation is CACDTVLLGDPGTDKLIF.

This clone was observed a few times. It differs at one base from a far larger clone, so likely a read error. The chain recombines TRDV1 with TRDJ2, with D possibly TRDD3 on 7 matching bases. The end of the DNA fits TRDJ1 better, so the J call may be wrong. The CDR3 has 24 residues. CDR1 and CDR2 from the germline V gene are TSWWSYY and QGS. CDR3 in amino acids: CALGKLLYLPVVLGSIDDTDKLIF. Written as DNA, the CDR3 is TGTGCTCTTGGGAAACTTCTATACCTTCCCGTCGTACTGGGGTCTATAGATGACACCGATAAACTCATCTTT.

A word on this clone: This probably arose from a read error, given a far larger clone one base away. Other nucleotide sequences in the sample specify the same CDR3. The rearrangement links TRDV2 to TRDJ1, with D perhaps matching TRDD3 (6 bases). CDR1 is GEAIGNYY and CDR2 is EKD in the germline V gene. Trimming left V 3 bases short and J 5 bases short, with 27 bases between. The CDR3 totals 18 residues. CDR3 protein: CACDSNFPGVLGGDKLIF. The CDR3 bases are TGTGCCTGTGACTCGAACTTTCCCGGAGTACTGGGCGGTGATAAACTCATCTTT.

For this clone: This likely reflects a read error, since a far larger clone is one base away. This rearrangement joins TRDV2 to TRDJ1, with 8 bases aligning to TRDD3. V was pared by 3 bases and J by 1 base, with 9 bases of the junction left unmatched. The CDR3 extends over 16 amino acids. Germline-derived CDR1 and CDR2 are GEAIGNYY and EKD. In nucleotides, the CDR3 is TGTGCCTGTGACGGACTACTGGGGGGAGGCACCGATAAACTCATCTTT. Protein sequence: CACDGLLGGGTDKLIF.

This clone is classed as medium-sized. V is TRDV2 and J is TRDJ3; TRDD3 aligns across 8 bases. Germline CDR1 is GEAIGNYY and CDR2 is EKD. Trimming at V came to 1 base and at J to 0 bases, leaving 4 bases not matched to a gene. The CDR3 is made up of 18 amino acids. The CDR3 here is CACDTAGGGSWDTRQMFF. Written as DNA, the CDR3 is TGTGCCTGTGACACTGCTGGGGGAGGCTCCTGGGACACCCGACAGATGTTTTTC.

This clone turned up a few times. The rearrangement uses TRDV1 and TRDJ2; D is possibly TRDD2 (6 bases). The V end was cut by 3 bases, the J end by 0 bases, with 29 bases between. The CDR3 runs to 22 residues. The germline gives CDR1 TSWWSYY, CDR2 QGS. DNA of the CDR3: TGTGCTCTTGGGGACCTCTTCCTTATCTGGGCCTCCGAGCGAGCTTTGACAGCACAACTCTTCTTT. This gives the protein CALGDLFLIWASERALTAQLFF.

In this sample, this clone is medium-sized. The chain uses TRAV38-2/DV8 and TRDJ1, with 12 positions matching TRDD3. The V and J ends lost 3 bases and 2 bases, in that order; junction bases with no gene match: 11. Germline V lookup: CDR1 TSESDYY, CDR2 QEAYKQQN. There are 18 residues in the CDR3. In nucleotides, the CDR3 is TGTGCTTATAGGAACCACGGTACTGGGGGATACATGACCGATAAACTCATCTTT. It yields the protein CAYRNHGTGGYMTDKLIF.

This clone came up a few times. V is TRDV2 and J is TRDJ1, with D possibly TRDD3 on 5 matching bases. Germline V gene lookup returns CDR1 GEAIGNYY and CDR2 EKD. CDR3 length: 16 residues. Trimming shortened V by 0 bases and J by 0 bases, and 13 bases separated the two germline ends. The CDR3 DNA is TGTGCCTGTGACACCGTCGGGGAAACATACACCGATAAACTCATCTTT. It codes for CACDTVGETYTDKLIF.

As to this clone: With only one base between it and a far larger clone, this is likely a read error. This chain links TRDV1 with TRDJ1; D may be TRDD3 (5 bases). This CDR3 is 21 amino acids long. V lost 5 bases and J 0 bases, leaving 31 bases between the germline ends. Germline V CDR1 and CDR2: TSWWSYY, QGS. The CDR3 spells CALGYIASARFRIKYTDKLIF. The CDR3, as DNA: TGTGCTCTTGGGTACATCGCTTCAGCCCGTTTCAGGATAAAGTACACCGATAAACTCATCTTT.

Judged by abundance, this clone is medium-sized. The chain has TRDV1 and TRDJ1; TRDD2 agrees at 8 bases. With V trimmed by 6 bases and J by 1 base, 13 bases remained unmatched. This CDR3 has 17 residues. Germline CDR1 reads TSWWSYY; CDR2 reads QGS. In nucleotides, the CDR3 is TGTGCTCTTGGCACTTGCCTTCCTAAGATAGGCACCGATAAACTCATCTTT. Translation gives CALGTCLPKIGTDKLIF.